This T cell receptor (beta chain) was recorded in a study of T cell repertoires in cytomegalovirus infection. Study conclusions and caveats: Summed frequency of shared TCR beta families picked out CMV carriers who also had the relevant HLA.

TCRdb reanalysed the reads using MiXCR and keeps one entry per CDR3 protein. The data contain roughly 320,000 distinct CDR3 sequences, about 9.1% of them singletons. This clonotype was seen at least ten times. Antigen: not known. The TCR originated in a human donor in good health (CMV status not recorded). Some clones in this sample may be carry-over from other donors' samples. The sample consisted of PBMCs.

CDR3 DNA sequence: TGTGCCAGCAGTTCCCGTCGGGATCAGCCCCAGCATTTT. Translating gives CASSSRRDQPQHF. This chain joins TRBV6-5 and TRBJ1-5; D is undetermined. The CDR3 extends over 13 amino acids. Germline V lookup: CDR1 MNHEY, CDR2 SVGAGI. The germline V and J ends were trimmed by 4 bases and 5 bases, with 9 bases remaining between them.